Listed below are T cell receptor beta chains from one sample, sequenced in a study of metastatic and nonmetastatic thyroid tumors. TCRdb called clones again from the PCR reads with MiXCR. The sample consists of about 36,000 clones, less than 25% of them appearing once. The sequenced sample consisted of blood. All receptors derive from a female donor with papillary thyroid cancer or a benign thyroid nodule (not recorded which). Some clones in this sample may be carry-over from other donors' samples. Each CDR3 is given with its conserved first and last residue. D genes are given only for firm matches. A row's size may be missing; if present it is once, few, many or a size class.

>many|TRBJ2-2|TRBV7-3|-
TGTGCCAGCAGCTTAGGGTGGTCCGGGGAGCTGTTTTTT
CASSLGWSGELFF
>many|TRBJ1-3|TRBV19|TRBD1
TGTGCCAGTAGTATGCAGGGGGGTGGAAACACCATATATTTT
CASSMQGGGNTIYF
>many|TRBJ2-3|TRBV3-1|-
TGTGCCAGCAGCCAGGGCGCAGGGTCAGATACGCAGTATTTT
CASSQGAGSDTQYF
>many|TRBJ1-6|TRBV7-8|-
TGTGCCAGCAGCTTAGTAAATTCACCCCTCCACTTT
CASSLVNSPLHF
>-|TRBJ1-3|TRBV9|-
TGTGCCAGCAGCGTAGGGGCCGGGTGGAGCTCTGGAAACACCATATATTTT
CASSVGAGWSSGNTIYF
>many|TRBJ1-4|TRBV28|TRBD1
TGTGCCAGCAGTTTAAGCCCCCAAGACAGGGCTAATGAAAAACTGTTTTTT
CASSLSPQDRANEKLFF
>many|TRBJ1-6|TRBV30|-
TGTGCCAGCCGGCCGAGCTCCTATAATTCACCCCTCCACTTT
CASRPSSYNSPLHF
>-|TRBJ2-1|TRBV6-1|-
TGTGCCAGCAGTACCTTATGGGACCCAGAAGCGAGTGAGCAGTTCTTC
CASSTLWDPEASEQFF
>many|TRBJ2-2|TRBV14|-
TGTGCCAGCGGGAGGACCACCGGGGAGCTGTTTTTT
CASGRTTGELFF
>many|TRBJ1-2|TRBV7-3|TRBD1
TGTGCCAGCAGCTTACCCGGGACAGGGGTCTCCTATGGCTACACCTTC
CASSLPGTGVSYGYTF
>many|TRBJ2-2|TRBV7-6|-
TGTGCCAGTTATGGAGGGACAACCGAGGTTACCGGGGAGCTGTTTTTT
CASYGGTTEVTGELFF
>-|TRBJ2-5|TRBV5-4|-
TGTGCCAGCAGCTTGGGGCAGGTGGGCCGTGAGACCCAGTACTTC
CASSLGQVGRETQYF
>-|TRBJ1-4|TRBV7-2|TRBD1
TGTGCCAGCAGTCTGGACAGGGGTGGTGAAAAACTGTTTTTT
CASSLDRGGEKLFF
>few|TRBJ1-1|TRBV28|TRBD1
TGTGCCAGCCCAGGCGCCGAACAGGGGGGGAGTTGGACTGAAGCTTTCTTT
CASPGAEQGGSWTEAFF
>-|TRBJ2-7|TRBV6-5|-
TGTGCCAGAAGTTCCAGGGACCTCAACTACGAGCAGTACTTC
CARSSRDLNYEQYF
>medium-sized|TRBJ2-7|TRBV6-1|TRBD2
TGTGCCAGCAGTATAGCGGGAGAGGGAGACGAGCAGTACTTC
CASSIAGEGDEQYF
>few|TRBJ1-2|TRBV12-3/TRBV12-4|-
TGTGCCAGCAGTATGGAGACAGGTCTCTCCAGCTATGGCTACACCTTC
CASSMETGLSSYGYTF
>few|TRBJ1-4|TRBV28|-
TGTGCCAGCAGTTCGGGCTCAACTAATGAAAAACTGTTTTTT
CASSSGSTNEKLFF
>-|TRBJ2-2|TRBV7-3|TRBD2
TGTGCCAGCAGCTTACGACTAGCGGGGAGGGGGGAGCTGTTTTTT
CASSLRLAGRGELFF
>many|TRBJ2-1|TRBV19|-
TGTGCCAGTAGTATCTCTGGGTACAATGAGCAGTTCTTC
CASSISGYNEQFF
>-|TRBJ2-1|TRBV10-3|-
TGTGCCATCAGTGGAGGTGGCTACAATGAGCGGTTCTTC
CAISGGGYNERFF
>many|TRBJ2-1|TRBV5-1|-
TGCGCCAGCAGCTTGGTACAGGGCGGGAACAATGAGCAGTTCTTC
CASSLVQGGNNEQFF
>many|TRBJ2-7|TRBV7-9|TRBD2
TGTGCCAGCAGCTCAGGGACTAGCGACTACGAGCAGTACTTC
CASSSGTSDYEQYF
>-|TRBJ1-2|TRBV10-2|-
TGCGCCAGCGCAGGGATGGGAGGGAATGGATACACCTTC
CASAGMGGNGYTF
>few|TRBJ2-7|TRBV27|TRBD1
TGTGCCAGCAGTCTTCATCCGACAGGGGGCGACGAGCAGTACTTC
CASSLHPTGGDEQYF
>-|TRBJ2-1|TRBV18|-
TGTGCCAGCTCCCGCGGGGGGACAGGGAGGTACAATGAGCAGTTCTTC
CASSRGGTGRYNEQFF
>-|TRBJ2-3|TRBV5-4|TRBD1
TGTGCCAGCAGCTTGAGAGGGGGCGCATTGGATACGCAGTATTTT
CASSLRGGALDTQYF
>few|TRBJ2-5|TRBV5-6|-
TGTGCCAGCGGCGCCGCAAAGAAGGAACCACAAGAGACCCAGTACTTC
CASGAAKKEPQETQYF
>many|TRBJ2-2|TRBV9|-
TGTGCCAGCAGCGTAGCTACGGGGGACGGGGAGCTGTTTTTT
CASSVATGDGELFF
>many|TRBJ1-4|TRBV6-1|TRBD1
TGTGCCAGCAGCCCCTCAGGGGGGGGGTTTGCTGAAAAACTGTTTTTT
CASSPSGGGFAEKLFF
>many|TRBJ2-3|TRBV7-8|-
TGTGCCAGCAGCTCCTGGGGCGCAGATACGCAGTATTTT
CASSSWGADTQYF
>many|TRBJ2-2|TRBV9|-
TGTGCCAGCAGCGTAGCTAGTGGCCCCGGGGAGCTGTTTTTT
CASSVASGPGELFF
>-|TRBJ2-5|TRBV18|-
TGTGCCAGCTCACCCACCGGGACCCCTGGAGAGACCCAGTACTTC
CASSPTGTPGETQYF
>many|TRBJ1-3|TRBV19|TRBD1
TGTGCCAGTAGTCCCTCAGGACAGGGGAACGGAAACACCATATATTTT
CASSPSGQGNGNTIYF
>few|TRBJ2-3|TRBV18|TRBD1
TGTGCCAGCTCACCAATAAAGGGACAGTTAGCAGATACGCAGTATTTT
CASSPIKGQLADTQYF
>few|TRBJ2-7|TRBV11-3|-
TGTGCCAGCAGCCCGGGCGGGGAAGCCTACGAGCAGTACTTC
CASSPGGEAYEQYF
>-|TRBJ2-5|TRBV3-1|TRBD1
TGTGCCAGCAGCCACGGGACAGGGGGCCTAGAGACCCAGTACTTC
CASSHGTGGLETQYF
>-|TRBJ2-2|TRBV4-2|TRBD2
TGTGCCAGCAGCCCCCGGAGCGGGGACACCGGGGAGCTGTTTTTT
CASSPRSGDTGELFF
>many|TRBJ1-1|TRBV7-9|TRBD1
TGTGCCAGCAGCTTCCAGACAGGGAGGGGAACTGAAGCTTTCTTT
CASSFQTGRGTEAFF
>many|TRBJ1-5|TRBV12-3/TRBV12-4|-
TGTGCCAGCAACAGGGACGCGGGGCAGCCCCAGCATTTT
CASNRDAGQPQHF
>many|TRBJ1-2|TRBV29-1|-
TGCAGCTGCCACGTGCCCAAAGAGGGCTACACCTTC
CSCHVPKEGYTF
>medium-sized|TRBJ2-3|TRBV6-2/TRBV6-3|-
TGTGCCAGCAGTTACTCCCCTTCCGCCCTTTATTCGGGCGCCACAGATACGCAGTATTTT
CASSYSPSALYSGATDTQYF
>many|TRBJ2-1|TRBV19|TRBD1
TGTGCCAGTAGTCCGGACAGGGGGATTACGTTCTTC
CASSPDRGITFF
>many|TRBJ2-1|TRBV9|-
TGTGCCAGCAGCGTAGGCGCGGGCATCCTCTACAATGAGCAGTTCTTC
CASSVGAGILYNEQFF
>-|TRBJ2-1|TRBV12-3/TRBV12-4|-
TGTGCCAGCAGTTTAGGAGGGAGATTATATGAGCAGTTCTTC
CASSLGGRLYEQFF
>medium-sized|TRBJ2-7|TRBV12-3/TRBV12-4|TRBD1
TGTGCCAGCAGTTTGAGGGGACAGGGTTGGGAAGAGCAGTACTTC
CASSLRGQGWEEQYF
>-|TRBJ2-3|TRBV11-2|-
TGTGCCAGCAGCCTGGGCTCAGATACGCAGTATTTT
CASSLGSDTQYF
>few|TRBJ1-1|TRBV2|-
TGTGCCAGCAGTGAAGCGCTTCCAGGGAACACTGAAGCTTTCTTT
CASSEALPGNTEAFF
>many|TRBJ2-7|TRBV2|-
TGTGCCAGCAGTGAAGCCTGGACACCCGGCTCCTACGAGCAGTACTTC
CASSEAWTPGSYEQYF
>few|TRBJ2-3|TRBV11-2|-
TGTGCCAGCAGCTTCCCCGGACTAACTAACCTCACAGATACGCAGTATTTT
CASSFPGLTNLTDTQYF
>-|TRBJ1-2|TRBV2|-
TGTGCCAGCAGTGAATGGGAGGGTGGCGCCTATGGATACATCTTC
CASSEWEGGAYGYIF
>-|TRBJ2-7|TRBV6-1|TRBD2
TGTGCCAGCTATACGTCGGGAGGGATAGTAAGATCCTACGAGCAGTACTTC
CASYTSGGIVRSYEQYF
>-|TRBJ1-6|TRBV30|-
TGTGCCTGGAGTGTACCGGGAGGGGCAAGTTCACCCCTCCACTTT
CAWSVPGGASSPLHF
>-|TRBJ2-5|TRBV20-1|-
TGCAGTGCTTTCGACGGAGTCGGGACCCAGTACTTC
CSAFDGVGTQYF
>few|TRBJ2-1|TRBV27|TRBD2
TGTGCCAGCACCTCTGGACTAGCCGACAATGAGCAGTTCTTC
CASTSGLADNEQFF
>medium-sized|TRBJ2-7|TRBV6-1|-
TGTGCCAGCAGTGAACCCCCAGACGGCTACGAGCAGTACTTC
CASSEPPDGYEQYF
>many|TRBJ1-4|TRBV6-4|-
TGTGCCAGCAGCGTAGGCGTAGGAGCTAATGAAAAACTGTTTTTT
CASSVGVGANEKLFF
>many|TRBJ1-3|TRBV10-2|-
TGCGCCAGCAGTGTAGGCGGGATCTCTGGAAACACCATATACTTT
CASSVGGISGNTIYF
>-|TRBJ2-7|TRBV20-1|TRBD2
TGCAGTGCTAGCGGGAGGGCCGCATACGAGCAGTACTTC
CSASGRAAYEQYF